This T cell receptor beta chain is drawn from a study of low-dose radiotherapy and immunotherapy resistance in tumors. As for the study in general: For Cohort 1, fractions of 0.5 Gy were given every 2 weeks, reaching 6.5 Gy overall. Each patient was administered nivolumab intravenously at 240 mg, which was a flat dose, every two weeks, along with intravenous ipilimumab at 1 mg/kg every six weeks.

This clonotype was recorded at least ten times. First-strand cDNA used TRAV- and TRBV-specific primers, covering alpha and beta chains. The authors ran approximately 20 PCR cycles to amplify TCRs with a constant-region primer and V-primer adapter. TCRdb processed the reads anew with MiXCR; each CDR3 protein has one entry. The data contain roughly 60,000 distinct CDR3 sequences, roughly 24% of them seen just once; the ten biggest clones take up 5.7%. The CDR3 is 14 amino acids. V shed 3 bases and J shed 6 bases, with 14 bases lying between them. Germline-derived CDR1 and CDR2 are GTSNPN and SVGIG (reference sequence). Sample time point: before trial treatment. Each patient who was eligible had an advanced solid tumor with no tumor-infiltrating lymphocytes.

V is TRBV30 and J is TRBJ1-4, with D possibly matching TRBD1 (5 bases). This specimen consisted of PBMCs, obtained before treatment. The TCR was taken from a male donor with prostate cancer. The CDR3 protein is CAWSGTGKDEKLFF. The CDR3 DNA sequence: TGTGCCTGGAGCGGGACGGGGAAGGATGAAAAACTGTTTTTT. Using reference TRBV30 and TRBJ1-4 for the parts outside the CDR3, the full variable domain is SQTIHQWPATLVQPVGSPLSLECTVEGTSNPNLYWYRQAAGRGLQLLFYSVGIGQISSEVPQNLSASRPQDRQFILSSKKLLLSDSGFYLCAWSGTGKDEKLFFGSGTQLSVL.